This T cell receptor (beta chain) originates from a study of blood T cell repertoires in COVID-19. Sequenced by immunoSEQ multiplex PCR; TCRdb stores in-frame clones only, minus some. The table lists approximately 100,000 clones, around 85% of them singletons. Trimming stripped 1 base from V and 3 bases from J, with 9 bases between. The CDR3 is 14 residues long. Germline CDR1 LGHDT, CDR2 YNNKEL (reference sequence). The sequence derives from a human donor in a cohort sampled during active COVID-19. The sequencing input was peripheral blood. The J gene is TRBJ1-2, the V gene TRBV3-1 (or the pseudogene TRBV3-2); D remains ambiguous. The CDR3 protein is CASSQVPGDYGYTF. For the CDR3, the DNA is TGTGCCAGCAGCCAAGTACCCGGGGACTATGGCTACACCTTC.